The rows below give T cell receptor beta chains drawn from one sample of a study of blood T cell repertoires in COVID-19. Libraries were prepared by immunoSEQ multiplex PCR; TCRdb keeps only in-frame clonotypes and omits some of them. The table has approximately 120,000 clones, around 83% seen once. The specimen sequenced was peripheral blood. Every receptor here comes from a woman of 80 years or more with active or convalescent COVID-19. Both conserved end residues are part of each CDR3. D genes are given only for firm matches. Some rows have no size entry. The others give once, few or many, or a class for an expanded clone.

D: NA
V: TRBV15
size: NA
J: TRBJ1-5
CDR3: CATSRGGGNQPQHF
DNA: TGTGCCACCAGCAGGGGGGGAGGCAATCAGCCCCAGCATTTT

D: TRBD1
V: TRBV5-1
size: NA
J: TRBJ1-3
CDR3: CASSSEGARGNTIYF
DNA: TGCGCCAGCAGCTCCGAGGGGGCGCGGGGAAACACCATATATTTT

D: TRBD1
V: TRBV29-1
size: once
J: TRBJ1-2
CDR3: CSAGQGMDYGYTF
DNA: TGCAGCGCGGGACAGGGTATGGACTATGGCTACACCTTC

D: TRBD2
V: TRBV25-1
size: NA
J: TRBJ2-1
CDR3: CASSDTGTSGTEQFF
DNA: TGTGCCAGCAGTGACACGGGGACTAGCGGGACCGAGCAGTTCTTC

D: TRBD1
V: TRBV28
size: NA
J: TRBJ1-2
CDR3: CASRVWGQGDYGYTF
DNA: TGTGCCAGCAGGGTGTGGGGACAGGGCGACTATGGCTACACCTTC

D: NA
V: TRBV28
size: NA
J: TRBJ2-5
CDR3: CASSFGGVRGTQYF
DNA: TGTGCCAGCAGTTTTGGAGGGGTTCGTGGGACCCAGTACTTC

D: NA
V: TRBV18
size: NA
J: TRBJ1-4
CDR3: CASSPLGGGETNEKLFF
DNA: TGTGCCAGCTCACCTCTCGGCGGGGGGGAGACTAATGAAAAACTGTTTTTT

D: NA
V: TRBV2
size: NA
J: TRBJ2-7
CDR3: CASRGATYEQYF
DNA: TGTGCCAGCAGGGGCGCCACCTACGAGCAGTACTTC

D: NA
V: TRBV29-1
size: NA
J: TRBJ2-1
CDR3: CSVDPVNEQFF
DNA: TGCAGCGTTGACCCCGTAAATGAGCAGTTCTTC

D: NA
V: TRBV27
size: once
J: TRBJ1-6
CDR3: CASTQSASSSYNSPLHF
DNA: TGTGCCAGCACCCAAAGCGCGTCGAGCTCCTATAATTCACCCCTCCACTTT

D: TRBD1
V: TRBV6-5
size: NA
J: TRBJ1-2
CDR3: CASRGMTGGGYGYTF
DNA: TGTGCCAGCAGGGGAATGACAGGGGGCGGCTATGGCTACACCTTC

D: NA
V: TRBV3-1/TRBV3-2
size: NA
J: TRBJ1-2
CDR3: CASSPDGGVGYTF
DNA: TGTGCCAGCAGCCCCGACGGAGGGGTCGGCTACACCTTC

D: TRBD2
V: TRBV6-2/TRBV6-3
size: NA
J: TRBJ2-3
CDR3: CASSGRTSGMGTDTQYF
DNA: TGTGCCAGCAGTGGTCGGACTAGCGGGATGGGAACAGATACGCAGTATTTT

D: TRBD2
V: TRBV11-2
size: NA
J: TRBJ2-1
CDR3: CASSLGRQGTIAGVDEQFF
DNA: TGTGCCAGCAGCTTAGGTAGGCAGGGTACCATAGCGGGAGTTGATGAGCAGTTCTTC

D: TRBD1
V: TRBV6-5
size: NA
J: TRBJ1-5
CDR3: CASSKDRVGNQPQHF
DNA: TGTGCCAGCAGTAAGGACAGGGTTGGCAATCAGCCCCAGCATTTT

D: TRBD1
V: TRBV27
size: NA
J: TRBJ2-4
CDR3: CASGTGIRLAKNIQYF
DNA: TGTGCCAGCGGGACAGGGATCAGATTAGCCAAAAACATTCAGTACTTC

D: NA
V: TRBV15
size: once
J: TRBJ1-2
CDR3: CATSRVSPSRGNYGYTF
DNA: TGTGCCACCAGCAGAGTAAGCCCCTCCAGGGGAAACTATGGCTACACCTTC